This T cell receptor beta chain was observed in a study of T cells in Graves' hyperthyroidism and ophthalmopathy. Germline V CDR1 and CDR2: GTSNPN, SVGIG (reference sequence). This CDR3 has 16 amino acids. Germline trimming cut 0 bases from V and 0 bases from J; bases unmatched to any gene: 3. What was amplified from RNA transcripts were TCR beta CDR3 regions. When the TCR CDR3 underwent first-round RT-PCR, the HTBI primer set was used. MiXCR, applied by TCRdb to the multiplex PCR reads, yields one record per CDR3 protein. Counted here are 650,000 to 850,000 distinct CDR3 sequences, approximately 18% occurring once; the ten biggest clones make up around 15%. The table lists this clonotype with many counts.

The material sequenced was blood. The genes are TRBV30 and TRBJ2-2; 8 nucleotides line up with TRBD2. The clonotype was recovered from a woman in her forties or fifties with Graves' hyperthyroidism that later progressed to Graves' ophthalmopathy. Here the CDR3 reads CAWSVLRGANTGELFF. The CDR3 nucleotides are TGTGCCTGGAGTGTTTTGCGGGGGGCGAACACCGGGGAGCTGTTTTTT.